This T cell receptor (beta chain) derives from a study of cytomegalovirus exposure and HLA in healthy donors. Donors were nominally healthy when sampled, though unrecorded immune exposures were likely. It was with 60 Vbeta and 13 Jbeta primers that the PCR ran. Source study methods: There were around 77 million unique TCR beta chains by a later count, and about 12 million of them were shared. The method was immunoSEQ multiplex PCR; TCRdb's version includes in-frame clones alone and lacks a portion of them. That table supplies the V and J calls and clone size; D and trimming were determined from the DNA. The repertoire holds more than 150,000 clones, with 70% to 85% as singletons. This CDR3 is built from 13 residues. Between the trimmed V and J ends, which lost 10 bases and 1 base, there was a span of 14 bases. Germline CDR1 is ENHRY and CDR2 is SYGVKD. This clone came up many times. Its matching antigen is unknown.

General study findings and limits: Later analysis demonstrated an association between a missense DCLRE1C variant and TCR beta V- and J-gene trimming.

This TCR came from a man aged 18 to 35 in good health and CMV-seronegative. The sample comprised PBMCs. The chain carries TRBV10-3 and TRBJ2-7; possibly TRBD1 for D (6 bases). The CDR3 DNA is TGTGCCAACCAAGACAGGCTATCCTACGAGCAGTACTTC. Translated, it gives CANQDRLSYEQYF.